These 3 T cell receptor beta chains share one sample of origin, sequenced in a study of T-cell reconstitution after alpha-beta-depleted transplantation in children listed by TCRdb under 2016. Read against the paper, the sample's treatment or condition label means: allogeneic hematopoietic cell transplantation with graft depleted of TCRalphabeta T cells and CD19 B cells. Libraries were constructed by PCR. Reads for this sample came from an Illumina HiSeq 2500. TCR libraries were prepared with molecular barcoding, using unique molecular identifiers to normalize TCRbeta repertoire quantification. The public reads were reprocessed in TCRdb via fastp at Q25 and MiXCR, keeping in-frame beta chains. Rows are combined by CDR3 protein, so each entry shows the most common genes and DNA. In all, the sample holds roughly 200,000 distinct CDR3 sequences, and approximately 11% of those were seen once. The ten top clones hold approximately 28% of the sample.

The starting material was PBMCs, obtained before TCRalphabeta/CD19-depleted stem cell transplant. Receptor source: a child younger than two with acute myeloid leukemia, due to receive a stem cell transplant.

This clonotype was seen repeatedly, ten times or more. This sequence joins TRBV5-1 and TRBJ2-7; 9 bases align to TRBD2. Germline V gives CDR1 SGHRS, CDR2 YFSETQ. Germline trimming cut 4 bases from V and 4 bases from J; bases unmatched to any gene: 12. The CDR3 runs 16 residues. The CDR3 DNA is TGCGCCAGCAGCCAGCGAGGTAGCGGGAGAGTGTACGAGCAGTACTTC. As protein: CASSQRGSGRVYEQYF.

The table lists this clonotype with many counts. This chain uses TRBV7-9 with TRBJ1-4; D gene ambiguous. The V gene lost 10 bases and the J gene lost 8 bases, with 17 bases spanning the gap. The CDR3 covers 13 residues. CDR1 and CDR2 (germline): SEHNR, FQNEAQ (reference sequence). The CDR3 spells CATLELPGEKLFF. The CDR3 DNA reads TGTGCCACCCTGGAACTCCCAGGAGAAAAACTGTTTTTT.

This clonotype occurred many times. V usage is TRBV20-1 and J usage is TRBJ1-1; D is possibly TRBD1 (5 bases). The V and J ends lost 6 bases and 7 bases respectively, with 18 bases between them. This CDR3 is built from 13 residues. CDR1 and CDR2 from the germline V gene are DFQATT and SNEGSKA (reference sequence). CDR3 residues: CSANEQVRGEAFF. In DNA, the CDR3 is TGCAGTGCCAACGAGCAGGTGAGGGGTGAAGCTTTCTTT.